What follows are 14 T cell receptor beta chains derived from one specimen sequenced in a study of T cells in localized non-small cell lung cancer. Produced via immunoSEQ multiplex PCR; TCRdb's table is partial and in-frame only. The sample carries around 25,000 clones, about 92% recorded once. The sample consisted of peripheral blood, taken before any cancer treatment. These receptors all come from a man aged 40-75 years with stage III squamous cell lung carcinoma.

This chain connects TRBV28 to TRBJ1-2; possible D gene TRBD1, 6 bases. V was trimmed by 7 bases and J by 7 bases, leaving 16 bases between them. The CDR3 runs to 13 residues. Germline CDR1 and CDR2: MDHEN and SYDVKM. This CDR3 reads CASIPPQGGGYTF. CDR3 coding DNA: TGTGCCAGCATACCCCCACAGGGTGGTGGCTACACCTTC.

This clone has just a few counts. The V call is TRBV10-3, the J call TRBJ1-4; D is perhaps TRBD1 (5 bases). V dropped 9 bases and J dropped 7 bases, with 21 bases sitting between them. CDR1 and CDR2 (germline): ENHRY, SYGVKD. The CDR3 sequence is 15 residues long. The CDR3, as DNA: TGTGCCATTAAACAGGAAAACGGGGTATCTGAAAAACTGTTTTTT. Amino acid sequence: CAIKQENGVSEKLFF.

The chain links TRBV4-1 to TRBJ2-1; 8 nucleotides line up with TRBD2. Germline CDR1 MGHRA, CDR2 YSYEKL. The CDR3 is 15 residues long. Germline trimming cut 0 bases from V and 14 bases from J; bases unmatched to any gene: 12. The CDR3 spells CASSQDPSGYLGEFF. The CDR3 DNA reads TGCGCCAGCAGCCAAGATCCTAGCGGGTACTTGGGGGAGTTCTTC.

The V call is TRBV10-2, the J call TRBJ1-2, with 9 nucleotides matching TRBD1. V trimming: 0 bases; J trimming: 8 bases; junction bases outside the gene matches: 4. Germline-derived CDR1 and CDR2 are WSHSY and SAAADI. CDR3 length: 14 residues. This CDR3 reads CASSESGTGFGYTF. The CDR3, as DNA: TGCGCCAGCAGTGAGTCCGGGACAGGGTTCGGCTACACCTTC.

The chain combines TRBV7-2 with TRBJ2-2; TRBD1 or TRBD2 may be the D gene (5 bases each). Germline CDR1 SGHTA, CDR2 FQGNSA. Trimming removed 6 bases at V and 5 bases at J, with 19 bases between. The length of the CDR3 is 16 residues. CDR3 nucleotides: TGTGCCAGCAGACCCTTCCCCGGGGCTGGTACCGGGGAGCTGTTTTTT. It specifies CASRPFPGAGTGELFF.

The J gene is TRBJ1-4, the V gene TRBV5-1; D not resolved. In germline, CDR1 is SGHRS, CDR2 YFSETQ. The CDR3 totals 16 residues. Between the trimmed V and J ends, which lost 1 base and 5 bases, there was a span of 15 bases. CDR3 sequence: CASSLSQRTDNEKLFF. The CDR3, as DNA: TGCGCCAGCAGCTTGTCACAAAGGACGGACAATGAAAAACTGTTTTTT.

This chain connects TRBV5-1 to TRBJ1-1; 11 positions agree with TRBD1. With 3 bases clipped from V and 4 bases from J, the junction kept 11 bases outside the gene matches. CDR3 length: 17 residues. Germline-derived CDR1 and CDR2 are SGHRS and YFSETQ. The CDR3 sequence: CASSWGGTGGMTTEAFF. CDR3 nucleotide sequence: TGCGCCAGCAGCTGGGGAGGGACAGGGGGTATGACCACTGAAGCTTTCTTT.

CDR3 nucleotide sequence: TGCAGCGTTGATATGCAGGGGGCGAACACCGGGGAGCTGTTTTTT. Translating it yields CSVDMQGANTGELFF. The chain uses TRBV29-1 and TRBJ2-2, with 7 bases fitting TRBD1. The germline CDR1 and CDR2 sequences are SQVTM and ANQGSEA. The CDR3 has 15 amino acids. V lost 3 bases and J lost 0; bases outside the gene matches: 4.

The chain joins TRBV19 to TRBJ1-2; 10 bases are shared with TRBD1. This CDR3 region has 14 residues. The V gene's germline CDR1 is LNHDA and CDR2 SQIVND (reference sequence). Unmatched junction bases numbered 4, after V lost 5 bases and J lost 4 bases. CDR3 region: CASSGQGVAYGYTF. CDR3 nucleotides: TGTGCCAGTAGTGGACAGGGGGTGGCCTATGGCTACACCTTC. Filled out from reference TRBV19 and TRBJ1-2, the complete variable domain reads DGGITQSPKYLFRKEGQNVTLSCEQNLNHDAMYWYRQDPGQGLRLIYYSQIVNDFQKGDIAEGYSVSREKKESFPLTVTSAQKNPTAFYLCASSGQGVAYGYTFGSGTRLTVV.

The V call is TRBV5-5, the J call TRBJ2-7, with TRBD1 identical over 7 bases. V was clipped by 2 bases and J by 4 bases; unmatched bases: 9. CDR3 length: 15 residues. From germline, CDR1 is SGHKS and CDR2 YYEKEE (reference sequence). The CDR3, as DNA: TGTGCCAGCAGCTTATCGTGGGACAGCTCTTACGAGCAGTACTTC. Protein: CASSLSWDSSYEQYF.

The genes are TRBV19 and TRBJ1-5; 8 bases fit TRBD1. With V trimmed by 7 bases and J by 1 base, 9 bases remained unmatched. This CDR3 is built from 16 residues. In germline, CDR1 is LNHDA, CDR2 SQIVND (reference sequence). The CDR3 spells CASNPDRDRSNQPQHF. The CDR3, as DNA: TGTGCCAGTAACCCGGACAGGGACAGAAGCAATCAGCCCCAGCATTTT.

The V gene is TRBV21-1, the J gene TRBJ2-3; TRBD1, as called in the table, went unchecked against the DNA. TRBV21-1 is tagged as a pseudogene. CDR3 length: 16 residues. The CDR3 DNA reads as TGTGCCAGCAGCGGCACCGGGACAGGGAGAACAGATACGCAGTATTTT. Amino acids: CASSGTGTGRTDTQYF.

This chain joins TRBV28 and TRBJ1-1; unclear D gene. V was trimmed by 7 bases and J by 1 base, leaving 7 bases between them. There are 12 residues in the CDR3. Germline V gene lookup returns CDR1 MDHEN and CDR2 SYDVKM. The CDR3: CASNLQNTEAFF. DNA of the CDR3: TGTGCCAGCAACCTACAGAACACTGAAGCTTTCTTT.

The rearrangement joins TRBV19 to TRBJ1-5; D gene ambiguous. This CDR3 is built from 17 residues. V was pared by 7 bases and J by 3 bases, with 22 bases between. Germline V gives CDR1 LNHDA, CDR2 SQIVND (reference sequence). The chain's CDR3 is CASTTIRLNRDNQPQHF. CDR3 DNA: TGTGCCAGTACAACGATCCGCCTTAACCGGGACAATCAGCCCCAGCATTTT.